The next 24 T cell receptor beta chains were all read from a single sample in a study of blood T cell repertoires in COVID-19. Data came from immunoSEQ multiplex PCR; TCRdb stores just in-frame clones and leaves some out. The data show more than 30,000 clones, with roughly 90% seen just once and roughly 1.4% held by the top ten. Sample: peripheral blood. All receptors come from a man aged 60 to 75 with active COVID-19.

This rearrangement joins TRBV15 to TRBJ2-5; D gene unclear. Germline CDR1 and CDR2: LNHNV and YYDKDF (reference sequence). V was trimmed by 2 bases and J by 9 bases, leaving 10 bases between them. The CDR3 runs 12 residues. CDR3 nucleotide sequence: TGTGCCACCAGCAGAACCGGTGAGGCCCAGTACTTC. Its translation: CATSRTGEAQYF.

DNA for the CDR3: TGTGCCACCAGTGATCCGCACAGGGCCAGCTCCTACAATGAGCAGTTCTTC. Encoded protein: CATSDPHRASSYNEQFF. The chain uses TRBV24-1 and TRBJ2-1; TRBD1 might be the D (6 bases). The germline V gene has CDR1 KGHDR and CDR2 SFDVKD. Trimming removed 3 bases at V and 0 bases at J, with 14 bases between. The CDR3 has 17 amino acids.

The CDR3 DNA reads TGTGCCAGCAGCTCATGGACAGGGGGCACAGATACGCAGTATTTT. It is translated as CASSSWTGGTDTQYF. The V call is TRBV7-3, the J call TRBJ2-3, with 9 bases identical to TRBD1. The germline gives CDR1 SGHTA, CDR2 FQGTGA. The CDR3 sequence is 15 residues long. Unmatched junction bases numbered 3, after V lost 4 bases and J lost 1 base.

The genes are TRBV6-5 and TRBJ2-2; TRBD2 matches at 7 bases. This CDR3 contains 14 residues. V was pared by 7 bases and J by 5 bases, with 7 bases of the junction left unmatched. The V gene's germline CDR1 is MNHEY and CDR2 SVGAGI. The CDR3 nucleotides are TGTGCCAGCACCCTGACTAGCTCGACCGGGGAGCTGTTTTTT. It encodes CASTLTSSTGELFF.

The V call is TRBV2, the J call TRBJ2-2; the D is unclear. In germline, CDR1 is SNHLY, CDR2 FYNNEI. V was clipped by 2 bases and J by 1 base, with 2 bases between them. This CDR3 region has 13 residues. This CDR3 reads CASSERNTGELFF. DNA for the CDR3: TGTGCCAGCAGTGAACGGAACACCGGGGAGCTGTTTTTT. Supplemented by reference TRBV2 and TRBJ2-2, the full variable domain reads EPEVTQTPSHQVTQMGQEVILRCVPISNHLYFYWYRQILGQKVEFLVSFYNNEISEKSEIFDDQFSVERPDGSNFTLKIRSTKLEDSAMYFCASSERNTGELFFGEGSRLTVL.

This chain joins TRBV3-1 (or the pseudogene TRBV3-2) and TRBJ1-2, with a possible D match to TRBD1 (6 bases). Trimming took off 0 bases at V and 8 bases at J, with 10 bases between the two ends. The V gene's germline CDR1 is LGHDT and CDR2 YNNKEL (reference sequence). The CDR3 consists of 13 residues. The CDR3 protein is CASSQEGRGGYTF. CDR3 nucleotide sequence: TGTGCCAGCAGCCAAGAGGGCAGGGGAGGCTACACCTTC.

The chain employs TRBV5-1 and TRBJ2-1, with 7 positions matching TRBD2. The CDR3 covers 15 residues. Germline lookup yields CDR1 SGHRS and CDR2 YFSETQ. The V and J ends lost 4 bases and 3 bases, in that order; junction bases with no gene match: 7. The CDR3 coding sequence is TGCGCCAGCAGCCCCACGGGCGGGGGCTACAATGAGCAGTTCTTC. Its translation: CASSPTGGGYNEQFF.

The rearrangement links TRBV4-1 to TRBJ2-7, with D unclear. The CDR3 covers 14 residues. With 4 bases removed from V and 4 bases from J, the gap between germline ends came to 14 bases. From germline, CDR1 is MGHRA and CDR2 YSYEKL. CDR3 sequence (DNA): TGCGCCAGCAGCCTTAGCCTGGATGTGTACGAGCAGTACTTC. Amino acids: CASSLSLDVYEQYF.

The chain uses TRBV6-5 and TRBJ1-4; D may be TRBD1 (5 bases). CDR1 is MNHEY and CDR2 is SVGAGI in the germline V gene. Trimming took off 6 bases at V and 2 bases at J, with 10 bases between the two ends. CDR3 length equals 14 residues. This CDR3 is CASRGGGTNEKLFF. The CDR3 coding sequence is TGTGCCAGCAGGGGGGGAGGTACTAATGAAAAACTGTTTTTT.

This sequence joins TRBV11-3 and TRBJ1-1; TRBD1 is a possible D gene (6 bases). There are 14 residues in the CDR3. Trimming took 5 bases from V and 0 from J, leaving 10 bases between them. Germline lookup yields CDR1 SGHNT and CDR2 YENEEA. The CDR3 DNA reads TGTGCCAGCAGCACAGGACAGTTGAACACTGAAGCTTTCTTT. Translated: CASSTGQLNTEAFF.

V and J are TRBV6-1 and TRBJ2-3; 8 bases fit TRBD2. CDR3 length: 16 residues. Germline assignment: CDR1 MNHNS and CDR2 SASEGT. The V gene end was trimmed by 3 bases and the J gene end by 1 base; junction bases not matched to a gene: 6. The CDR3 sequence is CASSDPRAGGTDTQYF. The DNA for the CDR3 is TGTGCCAGCAGTGATCCGAGAGCGGGGGGCACAGATACGCAGTATTTT.

The CDR3 DNA reads TGTGCCAGCAGCTTAGGGGGCATGGTAGGAGAAAAACTGTTTTTT. Its protein product is CASSLGGMVGEKLFF. The chain joins TRBV7-2 to TRBJ1-4, with D perhaps TRBD1 (5 bases). V was trimmed by 1 base and J by 8 bases, leaving 14 bases between them. The CDR3 has 15 amino acids. Germline V gene data show CDR1 as SGHTA and CDR2 as FQGNSA.

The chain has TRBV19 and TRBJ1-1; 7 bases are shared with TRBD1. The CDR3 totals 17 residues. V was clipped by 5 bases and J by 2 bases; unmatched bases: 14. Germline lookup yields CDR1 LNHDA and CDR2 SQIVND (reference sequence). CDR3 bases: TGTGCCAGTAGTCCCAACAGGGGTAGTGGGTTTAACACTGAAGCTTTCTTT. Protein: CASSPNRGSGFNTEAFF.

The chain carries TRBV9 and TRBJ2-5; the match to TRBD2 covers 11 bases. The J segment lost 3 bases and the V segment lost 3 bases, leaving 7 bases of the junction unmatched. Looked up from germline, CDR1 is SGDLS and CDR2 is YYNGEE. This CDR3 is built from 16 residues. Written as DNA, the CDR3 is TGTGCCAGCAGCGAACTAGCGGGGGACCCTAAAGAGACCCAGTACTTC. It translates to CASSELAGDPKETQYF.

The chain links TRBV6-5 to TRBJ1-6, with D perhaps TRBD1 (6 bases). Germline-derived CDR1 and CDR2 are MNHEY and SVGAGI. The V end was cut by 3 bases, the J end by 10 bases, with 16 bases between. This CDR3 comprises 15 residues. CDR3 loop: CASSYYREGGSPLHF. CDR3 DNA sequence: TGTGCCAGCAGTTATTACAGGGAGGGCGGATCACCCCTCCACTTT.

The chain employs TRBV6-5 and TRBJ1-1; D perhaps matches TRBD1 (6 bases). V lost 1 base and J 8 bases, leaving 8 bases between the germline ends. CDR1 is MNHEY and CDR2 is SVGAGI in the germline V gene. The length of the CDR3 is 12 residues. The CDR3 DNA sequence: TGTGCCAGCAGTTACTGGGGGCAAGAAGCTTTCTTT. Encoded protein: CASSYWGQEAFF.

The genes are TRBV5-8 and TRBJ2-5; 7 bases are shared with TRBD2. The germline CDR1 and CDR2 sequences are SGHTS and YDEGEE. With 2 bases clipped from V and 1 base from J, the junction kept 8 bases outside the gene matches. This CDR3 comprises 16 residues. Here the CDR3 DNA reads TGTGCCAGCAGCTTCGGCGGGGGATCGATCCAAGAGACCCAGTACTTC. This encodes CASSFGGGSIQETQYF.

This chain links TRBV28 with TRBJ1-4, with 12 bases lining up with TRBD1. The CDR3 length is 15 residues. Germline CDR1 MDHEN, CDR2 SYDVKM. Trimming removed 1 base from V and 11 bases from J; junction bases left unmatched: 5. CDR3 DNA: TGTGCCAGCAGTTTATTGGGACAGGGGGCAGAGAAACTGTTTTTT. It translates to CASSLLGQGAEKLFF.

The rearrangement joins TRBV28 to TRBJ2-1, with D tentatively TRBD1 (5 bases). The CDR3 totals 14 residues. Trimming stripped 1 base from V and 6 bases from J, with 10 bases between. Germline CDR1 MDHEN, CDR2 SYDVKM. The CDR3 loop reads CASSLSGPLNEQFF. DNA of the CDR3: TGTGCCAGCAGTTTATCAGGGCCCCTCAATGAGCAGTTCTTC.

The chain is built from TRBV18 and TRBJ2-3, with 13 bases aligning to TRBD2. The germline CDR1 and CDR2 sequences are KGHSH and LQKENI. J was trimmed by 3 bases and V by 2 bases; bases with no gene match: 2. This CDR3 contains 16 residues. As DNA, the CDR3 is TGTGCCAGCTCACCAAGGACTAGCGGGGGTACAGATACGCAGTATTTT. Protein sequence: CASSPRTSGGTDTQYF.

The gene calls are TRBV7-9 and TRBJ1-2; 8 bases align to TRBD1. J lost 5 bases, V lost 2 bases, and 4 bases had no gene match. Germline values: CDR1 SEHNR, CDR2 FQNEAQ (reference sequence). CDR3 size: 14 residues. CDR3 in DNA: TGTGCCAGCAGCTTAAGGACAGGGTCTTATGGCTACACCTTC. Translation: CASSLRTGSYGYTF.

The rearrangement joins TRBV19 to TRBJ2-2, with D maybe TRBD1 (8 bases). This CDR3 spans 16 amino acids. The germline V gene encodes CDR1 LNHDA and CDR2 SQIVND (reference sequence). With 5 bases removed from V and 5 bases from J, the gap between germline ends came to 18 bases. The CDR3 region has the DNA TGTGCCAGTAGTTGGAAAAACAGGGGGGGGACCGGGGAGCTGTTTTTT. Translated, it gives CASSWKNRGGTGELFF.

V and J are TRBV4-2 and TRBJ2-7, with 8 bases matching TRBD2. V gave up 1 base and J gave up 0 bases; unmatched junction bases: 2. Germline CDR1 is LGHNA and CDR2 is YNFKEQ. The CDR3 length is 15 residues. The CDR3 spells CASSQAGGDSYEQYF. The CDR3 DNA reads TGTGCCAGCAGCCAAGCGGGGGGGGACTCCTACGAGCAGTACTTC.

The CDR3 bases are TGCGCCAGCAGCGACGACAGGGGTAATGGAAACACCATATATTTT. Translation gives CASSDDRGNGNTIYF. The chain employs TRBV5-1 and TRBJ1-3, with TRBD1 matching 8 bases. CDR3 length: 15 amino acids. V trimming: 4 bases; J trimming: 3 bases; junction bases outside the gene matches: 6. The V gene's germline CDR1 is SGHRS and CDR2 YFSETQ.